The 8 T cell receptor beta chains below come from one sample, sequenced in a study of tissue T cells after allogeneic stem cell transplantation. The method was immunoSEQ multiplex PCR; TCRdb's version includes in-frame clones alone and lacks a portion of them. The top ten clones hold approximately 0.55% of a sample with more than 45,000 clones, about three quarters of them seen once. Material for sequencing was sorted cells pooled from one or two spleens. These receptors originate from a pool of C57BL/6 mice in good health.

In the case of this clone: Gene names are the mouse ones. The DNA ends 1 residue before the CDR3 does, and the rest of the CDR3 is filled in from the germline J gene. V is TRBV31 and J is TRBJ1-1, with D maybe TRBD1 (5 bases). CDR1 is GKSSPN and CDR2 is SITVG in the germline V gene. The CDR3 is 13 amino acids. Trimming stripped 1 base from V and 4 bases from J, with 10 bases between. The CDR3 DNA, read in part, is TGTGCCTGGAGTCGAGGGGAGGGCACAGAAGTCTTC. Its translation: CAWSRGEGTEVF. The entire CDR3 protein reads CAWSRGEGTEVFF.

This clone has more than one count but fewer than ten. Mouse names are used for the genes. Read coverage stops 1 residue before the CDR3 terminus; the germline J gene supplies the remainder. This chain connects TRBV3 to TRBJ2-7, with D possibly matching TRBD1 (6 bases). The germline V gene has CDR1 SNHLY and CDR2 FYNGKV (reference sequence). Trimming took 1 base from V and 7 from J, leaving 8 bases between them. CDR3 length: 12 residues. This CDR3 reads CASSLDREEQYF. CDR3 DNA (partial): TGTGCCAGCAGCTTAGACAGGGAAGAACAGTAC.

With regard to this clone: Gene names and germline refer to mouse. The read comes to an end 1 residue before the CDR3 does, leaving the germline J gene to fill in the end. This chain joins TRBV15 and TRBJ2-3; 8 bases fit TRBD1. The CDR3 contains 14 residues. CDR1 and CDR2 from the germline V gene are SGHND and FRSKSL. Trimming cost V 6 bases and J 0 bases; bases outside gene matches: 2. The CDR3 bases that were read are TGTGCCAGCAGCCGACAGGGGAGTGCAGAAACGCTGTAT. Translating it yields CASSRQGSAETLY. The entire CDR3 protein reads CASSRQGSAETLYF.

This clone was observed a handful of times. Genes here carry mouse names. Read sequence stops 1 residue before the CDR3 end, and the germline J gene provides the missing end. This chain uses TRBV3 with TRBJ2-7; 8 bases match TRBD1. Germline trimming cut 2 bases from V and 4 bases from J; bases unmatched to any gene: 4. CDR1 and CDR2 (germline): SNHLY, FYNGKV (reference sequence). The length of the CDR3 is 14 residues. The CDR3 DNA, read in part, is TGTGCCAGCAGCTTACAGGACAGGGAATATGAACAGTAC. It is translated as CASSLQDREYEQY. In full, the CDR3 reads CASSLQDREYEQYF.

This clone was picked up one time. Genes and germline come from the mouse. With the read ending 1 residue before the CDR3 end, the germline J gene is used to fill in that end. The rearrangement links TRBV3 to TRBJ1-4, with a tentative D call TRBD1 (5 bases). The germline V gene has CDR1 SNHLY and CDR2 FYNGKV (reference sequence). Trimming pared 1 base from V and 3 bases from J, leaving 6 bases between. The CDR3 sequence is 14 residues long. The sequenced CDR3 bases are TGTGCCAGCAGCTTAGACAGGCCCAACGAAAGATTATTT. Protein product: CASSLDRPNERLF. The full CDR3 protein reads CASSLDRPNERLFF.

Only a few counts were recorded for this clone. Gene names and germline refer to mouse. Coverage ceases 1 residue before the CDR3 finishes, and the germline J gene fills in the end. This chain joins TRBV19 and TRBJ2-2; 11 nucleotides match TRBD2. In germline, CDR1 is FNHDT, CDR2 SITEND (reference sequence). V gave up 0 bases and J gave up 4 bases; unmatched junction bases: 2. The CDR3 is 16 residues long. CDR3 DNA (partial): TGTGCCAGCAGTATAGGGGACTGGGGGACCACCGGGCAGCTCTAC. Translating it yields CASSIGDWGTTGQLY. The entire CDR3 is CASSIGDWGTTGQLYF.

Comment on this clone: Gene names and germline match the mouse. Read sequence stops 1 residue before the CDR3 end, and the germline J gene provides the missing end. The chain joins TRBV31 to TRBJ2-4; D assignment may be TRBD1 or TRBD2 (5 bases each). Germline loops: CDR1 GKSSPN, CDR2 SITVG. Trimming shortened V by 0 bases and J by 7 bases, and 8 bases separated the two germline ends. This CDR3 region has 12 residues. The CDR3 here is CAWSLGPDTLYF. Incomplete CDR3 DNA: TGTGCCTGGAGTCTGGGGCCGGACACCTTGTAC.

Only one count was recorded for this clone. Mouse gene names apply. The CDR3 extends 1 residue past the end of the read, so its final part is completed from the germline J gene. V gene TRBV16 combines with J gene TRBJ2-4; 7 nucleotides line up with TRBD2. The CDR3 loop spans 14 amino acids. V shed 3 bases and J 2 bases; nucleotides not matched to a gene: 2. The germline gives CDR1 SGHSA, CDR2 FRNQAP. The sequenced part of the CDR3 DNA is TGTGCAAGCAGCTTTGACTGGGATCAAAACACCTTGTAC. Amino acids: CASSFDWDQNTLY. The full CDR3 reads CASSFDWDQNTLYF.